The T cell receptor (beta chain) described here comes from a study of shared clonotypes between healthy human individuals. Positive CCR7 selection of CD45RO-negative cells yielded the naive CD8 cells, and terminally differentiated effector memory CD45RA+ cells were excluded. The data were produced by immunoSEQ multiplex PCR, yet TCRdb's version contains in-frame clones alone and is incomplete. The repertoire holds 500,000 to 700,000 clones, with roughly 95% as singletons. Germline CDR1 MDHEN, CDR2 SYDVKM. The CDR3 has 11 residues. The genes are TRBV28 and TRBJ1-2; D uncertain. The clonotype originates from a woman aged 25 to 39 in good health. Sequenced sample: naive CD8+ T cells sorted from blood. The CDR3 nucleotides read TGTGGGACTGAGGACCACTATGGCTACACCTTC. Amino acid sequence: CGTEDHYGYTF.